Following are 11 T cell receptor beta chains from one sample sequenced in a study of T cells in Graves' hyperthyroidism and ophthalmopathy. Regions amplified from RNA transcripts were the TCR beta CDR3 regions. First-round RT-PCR of the TCR CDR3 relied on the HTBI primer set. TCRdb reprocessed the multiplex PCR reads via MiXCR and lists one record per CDR3 protein. The sample lists fewer than 500,000 distinct CDR3 sequences; roughly 14% were seen once. Sequencing input: blood. The receptors here all came from a man aged 25-45 years with Graves' hyperthyroidism that later progressed to Graves' ophthalmopathy.

This clonotype has a count of ten or more. The V gene is TRBV12-5, the J gene TRBJ2-7; possibly TRBD2 for D (5 bases). Per the germline V gene, CDR1 is LGHNT and CDR2 is FRNRAP. V lost 5 bases to trimming and J lost 3 bases, with 17 bases between them. The CDR3 is made up of 15 amino acids. The CDR3 sequence: CASGAPGISIYEQYF. CDR3 in DNA: TGTGCTAGTGGTGCCCCGGGAATCTCCATCTACGAGCAGTACTTC.

This clonotype came up many times. The rearrangement links TRBV30 to TRBJ2-3, with D unresolved. The ends were cut back, 8 bases at V and 6 bases at J, with 15 bases in the middle. Germline values: CDR1 GTSNPN, CDR2 SVGIG (reference sequence). The CDR3 totals 12 residues. CDR3 nucleotide sequence: TGTGCCCTGGACCCATGGCTGGATACGCAGTATTTT. As protein: CALDPWLDTQYF.

Points on this clonotype: Possible read error: a much larger clone is one base away. The chain couples TRBV28 to TRBJ1-5, with D perhaps TRBD1 (5 bases). There are 15 residues in the CDR3. Germline V gene sequence: CDR1 MDHEN, CDR2 SYDVKM. The CDR3 loop is CASSSYRSSNQPRHF. The CDR3 DNA is TGTGCCAGCAGTTCTTACAGGAGTAGCAATCAGCCCCGGCATTTT.

This clonotype was counted a few times. Given a much more abundant clone one base away, this may be a read error. The V gene is TRBV2, the J gene TRBJ1-2; a possible D gene is TRBD1 (5 bases). There are 14 residues in the CDR3. From germline, CDR1 is SNHLY and CDR2 FYNNEI. In DNA form, the CDR3 reads TGTGCCAGCAGGGAAAGAGGGGCTAACTATGGCTACATCTTC. This gives the protein CASRERGANYGYIF.

In this sample, this clonotype turned up once. V is TRBV5-1 and J is TRBJ1-1; D gene ambiguous. The germline CDR1 and CDR2 sequences are SGHRS and YFSETQ. V lost 4 bases and J lost 1, with 8 bases in between. The CDR3 covers 13 residues. This CDR3 reads CASSPVRNTEAFF. The DNA of the CDR3 is TGCGCCAGCAGCCCCGTCAGGAACACTGAAGCTTTCTTT.

This clonotype has a handful of counts. A much larger clone lies one base from this, so it may be a read error. This rearrangement joins TRBV28 to TRBJ1-2; 9 bases are a match to TRBD1. Germline lookup yields CDR1 MDHEN and CDR2 SYDVKM. CDR3 length: 14 amino acids. The CDR3 DNA reads as TGTGCCAGCAGGCCCGGACAGGGGTCCTATGGCCACACCTTC. It translates to CASRPGQGSYGHTF.

The chain employs TRBV20-1 and TRBJ1-5, with D uncertain. The CDR3 is made up of 14 amino acids. Germline V gene data show CDR1 as DFQATT and CDR2 as SNEGSKA (reference sequence). The V end lost 6 bases, the J end lost 2 bases, and 14 bases lay between the germline ends. CDR3 protein: CSALPGSGNQPQHF. Here the CDR3 DNA reads TGCAGTGCCCTTCCCGGGTCGGGCAATCAGCCCCAGCATTTT.

This clonotype showed up many times. The DNA for the CDR3 is TGCGCCAGCAGCAGATCGACTAGCACAGATACGCAGTATTTT. This encodes CASSRSTSTDTQYF. The chain employs TRBV5-1 and TRBJ2-3; no clear D gene. The CDR3 consists of 14 residues. Germline V gene sequence: CDR1 SGHRS, CDR2 YFSETQ. Trimming cost V 4 bases and J 0 bases, with 9 bases left between them.

This clonotype turned up a few times. This chain connects TRBV10-1 to TRBJ1-5; D is undetermined. The CDR3 runs to 15 residues. Germline V gives CDR1 WNHNN, CDR2 SYGVQD (reference sequence). V lost 2 bases and J 2 bases, leaving 10 bases between the germline ends. Here the CDR3 reads CASSEEGFGNQPQHF. The DNA for the CDR3 is TGCGCCAGCAGTGAGGAAGGGTTTGGCAATCAGCCCCAGCATTTT.

This clonotype was seen at least ten times. This rearrangement joins TRBV3-1 to TRBJ2-3, with 11 bases aligning to TRBD1. Germline V CDR1 and CDR2: LGHDT, YNNKEL (reference sequence). This CDR3 contains 17 residues. With 1 base clipped from V and 2 bases from J, the junction kept 5 bases outside the gene matches. In DNA, the CDR3 is TGTGCCAGCAGCCAAGTTAGGGACAGGGGGTTCACAGATACGCAGTATTTT. The encoded protein is CASSQVRDRGFTDTQYF.

This clonotype was observed at least ten times. The chain couples TRBV7-9 to TRBJ2-7, with 9 bases lining up with TRBD1. The ends lost 9 bases at V and 6 bases at J; junction bases unmatched: 15. The CDR3 is 15 amino acids. The germline V gene has CDR1 SEHNR and CDR2 FQNEAQ (reference sequence). CDR3 bases: TGTGCCAGTATGGAGACAGGGGGACCATTGGGCGAGCAGTACTTC. Amino acids: CASMETGGPLGEQYF.